This T cell receptor (beta chain) was obtained from a study of T-cell memory formation after mild COVID-19. About the study: There were largely donor-specific TCR clusters.

CDR1 and CDR2 (germline): SGDLS, YYNGEE. The CDR3 extends over 15 amino acids. V lost 4 bases and J lost 6, with 19 bases in between. This clonotype was found many times. Its specificity is unknown. Whole-study results and caveats: CD4+ contracting clones were found mainly in CM and EM, and CD8+ ones in EMRA.

The 5'RACE method, run with constant-segment primers, produced TCR alpha and TCR beta cDNA libraries (carrying sample barcodes and UMIs). Each CDR3 protein gets one entry after TCRdb re-called the 5' RACE reads with MiXCR. The sample holds approximately 250,000 distinct CDR3 sequences; over 15% are singletons and the top ten take 22%. V is TRBV9 and J is TRBJ1-2, with a tentative D call TRBD1 (5 bases). The sequence derives from a man younger than 30 who had mild COVID-19 (a few samples of this study predate the infection). Cell type and time point are not known. Sequenced material: PBMCs or a T cell subset sorted from them (not recorded which). The CDR3: CASSPGGRGGDGYTF. The CDR3 bases are TGTGCCAGCAGCCCCGGTGGTAGGGGCGGCGATGGCTACACCTTC. The full variable domain, with the rest looked up from reference TRBV9 and TRBJ1-2, is DSGVTQTPKHLITATGQRVTLRCSPRSGDLSVYWYQQSLDQGLQFLIQYYNGEERAKGNILERFSAQQFPDLHSELNLSSLELGDSALYFCASSPGGRGGDGYTFGSGTRLTVV.